This T cell receptor beta chain was observed in a study of radiation and T cells in renal cell carcinoma. Findings and caveats of the study: Without pretreatment biopsies, baseline tumor clonotype presence was undetermined. From baseline, blood top tumor clonotypes peaked at 2 weeks post-radiation.

Assay used: immunoSEQ multiplex PCR; TCRdb lists only in-frame clones, some missing. The table records tens of thousands of clones, 81% of them present only once. Concerning this clone: As yet, its antigen is unknown.

The time point: blood 4 weeks post-SBRT, at nephrectomy. Documented treatment: 15 Gy SBRT to primary tumor, nephrectomy 4 weeks later. Nephrectomy followed 15 Gy stereotactic body radiation by 4 weeks. Clear cell pathology was present in this patient's renal cell carcinoma. CDR1 LNHNV and CDR2 YYDKDF come from the germline V gene (reference sequence). This CDR3 comprises 14 residues. V was shortened by 1 base and J by 8 bases, with 11 bases between the two germline ends. The sequence was collected from a man aged 55-75 years with renal cell carcinoma. This chain joins TRBV15 and TRBJ1-4, with D unresolved. The source material was blood, sampled from a patient whose treatment included radiotherapy and nephrectomy. The CDR3 here is CATSRGQAGEKLFF. The CDR3 DNA reads as TGTGCCACCAGCAGAGGCCAGGCGGGGGAAAAACTGTTTTTT.